Presented here are 9 T cell receptor beta chains from one specimen sequenced in a study of blood T cell repertoires in COVID-19. Measured with immunoSEQ multiplex PCR; TCRdb has only the in-frame clones, and not every one. Here the sample spans about 270,000 clones, 86% being singletons. The sample was peripheral blood. The receptor source for this set is a woman in her 30s with COVID-19, enrolled during active disease.

The gene calls are TRBV6-1 and TRBJ1-5; no clear D. The germline V gene has CDR1 MNHNS and CDR2 SASEGT. The V gene lost 0 bases and the J gene lost 5 bases, with 14 bases spanning the gap. This CDR3 region has 16 residues. This CDR3 is CASSEAHSYVYQPQHF. Written as DNA, the CDR3 is TGTGCCAGCAGTGAAGCTCACAGCTACGTATATCAGCCCCAGCATTTT.

The V call is TRBV19, the J call TRBJ2-7; TRBD2 agrees at 12 bases. Trimming at V came to 6 bases and at J to 7 bases, leaving 10 bases not matched to a gene. This CDR3 spans 15 amino acids. Germline-derived CDR1 and CDR2 are LNHDA and SQIVND (reference sequence). CDR3 nucleotide sequence: TGTGCCAGTAGCTTCCTAGCGGGGGGGCGTCGGGAGCAGTACTTC. It specifies CASSFLAGGRREQYF.

This clone occurred once. The chain has TRBV28 and TRBJ1-6, with 7 bases identical to TRBD1. The CDR3 runs 16 residues. The J segment lost 4 bases and the V segment lost 5 bases, leaving 8 bases of the junction unmatched. Per the germline V gene, CDR1 is MDHEN and CDR2 is SYDVKM. The DNA for the CDR3 is TGTGCCAGCAGTCGCCGGTGGACAGGATATAATTCACCCCTCCACTTT. Protein product: CASSRRWTGYNSPLHF.

V gene TRBV12-3 or TRBV12-4 combines with J gene TRBJ2-3, with D perhaps TRBD2 (6 bases). CDR3 length: 13 amino acids. V lost 5 bases and J 8 bases, leaving 14 bases between the germline ends. The CDR3, as DNA: TGTGCCAGCAGTACTGAGCTCGGGAGTACGCAGTATTTT. Translated: CASSTELGSTQYF.

This clone was seen a single time. The chain uses TRBV5-1 and TRBJ1-6; D call uncertain. This CDR3 is built from 16 residues. Trimming removed 4 bases from V and 3 bases from J, with 14 bases in between. From germline, CDR1 is SGHRS and CDR2 YFSETQ. CDR3 residues: CASSTEVPSYNSPLHF. CDR3 coding DNA: TGCGCCAGCAGCACGGAGGTCCCGAGCTATAATTCACCCCTCCACTTT.

This chain joins TRBV27 and TRBJ1-2, with TRBD1 identical over 8 bases. V trimming: 5 bases; J trimming: 8 bases; junction bases outside the gene matches: 19. Germline CDR1 reads MNHEY; CDR2 reads SMNVEV (reference sequence). CDR3 length: 17 residues. DNA for the CDR3: TGTGCCAGCAGTCCACACTTCGGACAGGGTGCCTTTCGGGGCTACACCTTC. It specifies CASSPHFGQGAFRGYTF.

This chain links TRBV5-8 with TRBJ1-1; TRBD1 is a possible D gene (5 bases). V was cut by 2 bases and J by 0 bases, with 8 bases left in between. There are 14 residues in the CDR3. Germline V gene sequence: CDR1 SGHTS, CDR2 YDEGEE. The CDR3 sequence: CASSFPGMNTEAFF. In DNA form, the CDR3 reads TGTGCCAGCAGCTTTCCAGGGATGAACACTGAAGCTTTCTTT.

The chain employs TRBV5-6 and TRBJ1-5; D gene uncertain. This CDR3 is built from 15 residues. V was trimmed by 1 base and J by 4 bases, leaving 12 bases between them. The germline gives CDR1 SGHDT, CDR2 YYEEEE. The CDR3 nucleotides read TGTGCCAGCAGCTTGATGGGAGGGAGGAATCAGCCCCAGCATTTT. Protein sequence: CASSLMGGRNQPQHF.

The chain links TRBV28 to TRBJ2-5, with 14 bases matching TRBD2. CDR3 size: 19 residues. V shed 5 bases, J shed 0 bases, and the junction held 11 bases outside the gene matches. The germline V gene encodes CDR1 MDHEN and CDR2 SYDVKM. The CDR3 is CASSPSLGTSGGHQETQYF. The CDR3 bases are TGTGCCAGCAGTCCCAGCCTCGGGACTAGCGGGGGCCACCAAGAGACCCAGTACTTC.